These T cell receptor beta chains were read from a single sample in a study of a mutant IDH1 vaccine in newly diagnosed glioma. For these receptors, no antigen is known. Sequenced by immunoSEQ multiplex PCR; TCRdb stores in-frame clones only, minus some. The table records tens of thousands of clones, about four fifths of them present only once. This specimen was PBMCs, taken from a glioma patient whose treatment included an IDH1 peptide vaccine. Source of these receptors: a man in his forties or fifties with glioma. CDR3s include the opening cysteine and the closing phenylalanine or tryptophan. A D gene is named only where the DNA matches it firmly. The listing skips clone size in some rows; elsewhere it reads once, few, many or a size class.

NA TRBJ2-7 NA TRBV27 CASSLNRHLTYEQYF TGTGCCAGCAGTTTAAACCGGCATTTAACCTACGAGCAGTACTTC
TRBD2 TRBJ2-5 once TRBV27 CASSSRLAGGSETQYF TGTGCCAGCAGTTCTAGACTAGCGGGAGGTTCAGAGACCCAGTACTTC
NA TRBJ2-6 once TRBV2 CALLVTGYSGANVLTF TGTGCCCTCCTGGTCACGGGTTACTCTGGGGCCAACGTCCTGACTTTC
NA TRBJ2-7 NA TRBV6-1 CASSDVVASRAEQYF TGTGCCAGCAGTGACGTCGTAGCGAGTCGGGCAGAGCAGTACTTC
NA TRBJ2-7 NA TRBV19 CASSMAFGGPYEQYF TGTGCCAGTAGTATGGCATTCGGGGGCCCCTACGAGCAGTACTTC
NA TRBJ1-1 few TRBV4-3 CASSLSELGNTEAFF TGCGCCAGCAGCCTGAGTGAGCTGGGGAACACTGAAGCTTTCTTT
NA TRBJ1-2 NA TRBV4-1 CASSQDRLAGRDPNHYGYTF TGCGCCAGCAGCCAAGATAGGCTCGCGGGCAGAGACCCGAATCACTATGGCTACACCTTC
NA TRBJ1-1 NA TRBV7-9 CASSSGDSEAFF TGTGCCAGCAGCTCCGGGGACTCTGAAGCTTTCTTT
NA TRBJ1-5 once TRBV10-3 CAISGEYDQPQHF TGTGCCATCAGTGGGGAGTACGATCAGCCCCAGCATTTT
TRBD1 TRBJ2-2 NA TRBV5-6 CASSLGLGTVDAGELFF TGTGCCAGCAGCCTAGGCCTCGGGACAGTCGACGCCGGGGAGCTGTTTTTT
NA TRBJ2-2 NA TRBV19 CASRTILGTGRQGYPGELFF TGTGCCAGTAGGACTATCCTCGGAACCGGGAGACAGGGTTACCCCGGGGAGCTGTTTTTT
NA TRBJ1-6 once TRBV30 CAWRGGGGSNSPLHF TGTGCCTGGAGGGGAGGTGGGGGATCTAATTCACCCCTCCACTTT
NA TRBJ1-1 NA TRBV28 CASSLFRPDTEAFF TGTGCCAGCAGTTTATTTCGACCGGACACTGAAGCTTTCTTT
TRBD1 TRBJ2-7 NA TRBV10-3 CAISEGQVKAYEQYF TGTGCCATCAGTGAAGGACAGGTTAAAGCCTACGAGCAGTACTTC
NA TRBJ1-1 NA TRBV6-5 CASYLRGGEAFF TGTGCCAGCTACCTTAGGGGGGGTGAAGCTTTCTTT
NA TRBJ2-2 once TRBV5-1 CASSLAGAYTGELFF TGCGCCAGCAGCTTGGCCGGGGCCTACACCGGGGAGCTGTTTTTT
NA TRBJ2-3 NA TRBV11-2 CASRTNTDTQYF TGTGCCAGCAGAACGAACACAGATACGCAGTATTTT
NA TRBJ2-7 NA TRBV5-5 CASSLGTGGDEQYF TGTGCCAGCAGCTTGGGGACAGGAGGGGACGAGCAGTACTTC
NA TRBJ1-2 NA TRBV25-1 CATSGGDGYTF TGTGCCACCTCTGGGGGGGATGGCTACACCTTC
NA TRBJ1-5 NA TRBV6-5 CASRSGNQPQHF TGTGCCAGCCGATCAGGGAATCAGCCCCAGCATTTT
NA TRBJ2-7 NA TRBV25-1 CASSSHYEQYF TGTGCCAGCAGTTCTCACTACGAGCAGTACTTC
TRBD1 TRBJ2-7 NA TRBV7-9 CASGTGQNAYEQYF TGTGCCAGCGGGACGGGACAGAACGCCTACGAGCAGTACTTC
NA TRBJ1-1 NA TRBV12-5 CASGPGAAFF TGTGCTAGTGGTCCCGGCGCAGCTTTCTTT
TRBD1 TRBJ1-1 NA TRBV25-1 CASSEGTGGIPFF TGTGCCAGCAGTGAAGGGACAGGGGGGATACCTTTCTTT
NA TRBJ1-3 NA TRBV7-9 CASSTHTWSGNTIYF TGTGCCAGCAGCACCCATACTTGGAGCGGAAACACCATATATTTT
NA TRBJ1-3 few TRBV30 CAWRPSSGNTIYF TGTGCCTGGAGACCTAGCTCTGGAAACACCATATATTTT
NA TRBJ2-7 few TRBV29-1 CSVVYGGQGRSIYEQYF TGCAGCGTTGTATATGGGGGGCAGGGAAGATCTATCTACGAGCAGTACTTC
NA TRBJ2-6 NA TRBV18 CASSPTVVSGANVLTF TGTGCCAGCTCACCGACAGTAGTCTCTGGGGCCAACGTCCTGACTTTC
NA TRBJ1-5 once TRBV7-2 CASSLVNQPQHF TGTGCCAGCAGCTTAGTGAATCAGCCCCAGCATTTT
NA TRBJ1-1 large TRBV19 CASRVGDTEAFF TGTGCCAGTCGGGTGGGGGACACTGAAGCTTTCTTT
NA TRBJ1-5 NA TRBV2 CASSELTSNQPQHF TGTGCCAGCAGTGAACTGACTAGCAATCAGCCCCAGCATTTT
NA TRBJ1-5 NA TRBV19 CASIQGSDRNQPQHF TGTGCCAGTATCCAAGGGTCGGATCGCAATCAGCCCCAGCATTTT
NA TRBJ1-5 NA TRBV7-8 CASTLRGARQPQHF TGTGCCAGCACCCTACGGGGGGCGCGGCAGCCCCAGCATTTT
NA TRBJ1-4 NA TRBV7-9 CASSTGLNEKLFF TGTGCCAGCTCTACAGGGTTGAATGAAAAACTGTTTTTT
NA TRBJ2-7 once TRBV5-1 CASSRLQPGSYEQYF TGCGCCAGCAGCCGGCTGCAACCGGGCTCCTACGAGCAGTACTTC
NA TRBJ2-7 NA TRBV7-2 CASSLGLRYEQYF TGTGCCAGCAGCTTAGGACTGCGCTACGAGCAGTACTTC
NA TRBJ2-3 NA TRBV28 CASTPGGIPSTDTQYF TGTGCCAGCACTCCCGGGGGCATTCCCTCCACAGATACGCAGTATTTT